This T cell receptor (beta chain) emerged from a study of tumor-infiltrating lymphocytes in primary liver carcinoma (dated by TCRdb to the late 2010s). About the study as a whole: Hepatocellular carcinoma (four) or combined HCC and intrahepatic cholangiocarcinoma (one) was present in the five patients, who were three men and two women aged 30 to 69 years. Tumors of the five patients were stage T1-T3 N0M0 with maximum diameters of 4.2 to 10 cm. Samples yielded roughly 3.65 to 7.5 million productive TCRbeta reads; read depth did not differ significantly between tissue types. TCRbeta repertoire sequencing, expression microarrays and whole-exome sequencing were combined in the study across five regions of each liver tumor, with adjacent normal tissue and blood also included. A total of roughly 35 specimens from 5 patients underwent TCRbeta repertoire sequencing, comprising some 25 tumor regions, 5 adjacent noncancerous liver tissues and 5 peripheral blood samples. To link TCRbeta repertoire diversity with the local molecular phenotype, the approximately 27 tumor region samples were profiled using Agilent mRNA microarrays. Repertoires from technical replicates were highly reproducible, with mean shared-clone rates approximately 0.92 and correlation coefficients above 0.95. Beyond this particular receptor, the publication reports: Only the TCR beta chain was sequenced, which likely underestimates true repertoire diversity because unpaired alpha chains were not captured. Repertoire overlap was found to be higher between tumor regions (mean around 35%) than between tumor-adjacent (around 17%) or tumor-blood (about 15%) pairs, consistent with antigen-driven expansion. Bulk unsorted samples precluded comparing CD4+ and CD8+ T cell repertoires. The top 250 clones made up a significantly larger repertoire fraction in tumors than in blood (p = 0.039). With just four to six patients in the study, the authors point out that the findings should be validated in a larger study. Only about 7-25% of top clones were found in all five regions of a tumor, suggesting spatial heterogeneity of tumor-infiltrating T cells.

Using a constant-region primer and ProtoScript II reverse transcriptase, TCRbeta-specific cDNA was reverse-transcribed from 500 ng total RNA. TCRbeta libraries were built with three nested multiplex PCR rounds, a slightly modified ARM-PCR procedure. Each of the first two PCR rounds ran for roughly 9 cycles and used multiplex TRBV1-TRBV30 forward primers together with a Cbeta reverse primer. Sample barcodes and Illumina adapters were attached in a final 25-cycle PCR using Deep VentR polymerase. Before sequencing, amplicons between 200 and 500 bp were purified from gel using a QIAquick gel extraction kit. An Illumina HiSeq 2500 was used to sequence the TCRbeta amplicons with 250-bp paired-end reads. The original methods were these. Quality trimming of reads was performed with Trimmomatic v0.33, and paired reads were merged with FLASH v1.2.11 so that full CDR3 sequences could be recovered. V, D and J germline segments were assigned to the rearranged TCRbeta sequences by MiGEC v1.2.1b. Clonotype statistics and Shannon-Wiener diversity indices were computed with VDJtools v1.0.0. To reduce sampling bias, subsequent analyses other than the diversity analysis used only the 250 most abundant clonotypes in each sample. The raw public reads went through TCRdb reprocessing: fastp at Q25, MiXCR clone calling, in-frame beta chains kept. Each CDR3 protein appears once, grouped with its most common genes and DNA. In this record, the V and J calls reflect TCRdb's handling and not the investigators' own analysis. The sample table contains roughly 78,000 distinct CDR3 sequences; only one count was recorded for 71% of them. The ten largest make up about an eighth of the sample.

This clonotype has ten or more counts. The antigen it recognizes is unknown. No base-level quality is on record; no much larger clone is a single base apart. Total RNA and DNA were co-extracted from roughly 20-30 mg of bulk tissue with the AllPrep DNA/RNA mini kit, without cell sorting. Surgical resection was performed in China between 2015 and early 2016 on about five patients with histopathologically diagnosed primary liver carcinoma. Chronic HBV infection was present in the patients, and the patients were treatment-naive at sampling. Each tumor was sampled at five spatially separated regions: the superior, inferior, left-lateral and right-lateral poles and the tumor centre. Histological examination found more than 90% viable tumor cells in every tumor sample. Fresh tumor and adjacent tissue pieces were bisected; one half was stored in RNAlater at -80°C, the other sent for histology. The CDR3 spans 16 residues, from the cysteine through the phenylalanine. Only CDR3 DNA remains: 48 bases, in frame from the first base. As encoded in the germline V gene, CDR1 is SGHDT while CDR2 is YYEEEE. The junction carries 14 bases between V and J, which are trimmed by 4 bases and 0 bases respectively.

This sequence was found in a woman in her fifties or sixties with primary liver carcinoma and hepatitis B virus infection. Sequencing was performed on liver tumor tissue from sampling region 4. The cell subset or site label, as the study defines it: tumor region T4, right-lateral pole. The V and J segments used are TRBV5-6 and TRBJ1-3, with the D gene too uncertain to name. The nucleotides read TGTGCCAGCAGCCGGCCCACGGGATCCTCTGGAAACACCATATATTTT. Its protein is CASSRPTGSSGNTIYF.